The 21 T cell receptor beta chains presented below share a single source sample, sequenced in a study of PD-1 blockade in classical Hodgkin lymphoma. Produced via immunoSEQ multiplex PCR; TCRdb's table is partial and in-frame only. Of about 32,000 clones listed, 80% to 95% are singletons. The time point denotes: cycle 4 day 1 (C4D1), after less than 7 weeks of nivolumab. Autologous stem cell transplantation was followed by relapse in every patient, and brentuximab vedotin exposure varied. Purification of CD4+ T cells from thawed PBMCs was performed via magnetic negative selection. The specimen was CD4+ T cells from blood, collected before the fourth cycle of nivolumab. Every receptor here comes from a human donor with classical Hodgkin lymphoma.

In its sample, this clone was seen once. This chain links TRBV19 with TRBJ2-3; 10 nucleotides match TRBD2. The V segment lost 8 bases and the J segment 3 bases; nucleotides outside the gene matches: 17. This CDR3 is 18 amino acids long. In germline, CDR1 is LNHDA, CDR2 SQIVND (reference sequence). The CDR3 nucleotides are TGTGCCAGTGCCGGTTTGGCTAGCGGGAGTATCAGGACAGATACGCAGTATTTT. Encoded protein: CASAGLASGSIRTDTQYF.

The rearrangement joins TRBV19 to TRBJ1-5; 7 bases are shared with TRBD1. This CDR3 spans 16 amino acids. In germline, CDR1 is LNHDA, CDR2 SQIVND (reference sequence). V lost 8 bases, J lost 3 bases, and 13 bases stayed unmatched. The CDR3 sequence is CASRRLGRGDNQPQHF. Written as DNA, the CDR3 is TGTGCCAGTCGGAGGTTAGGCAGGGGGGACAATCAGCCCCAGCATTTT.

V is TRBV14 and J is TRBJ2-5; 8 positions agree with TRBD1. Per germline, CDR1 SGHDN and CDR2 FVKESK. The CDR3 consists of 14 residues. V shed 3 bases, J shed 5 bases, and the junction held 5 bases outside the gene matches. The CDR3 protein is CASSQLQGVETQYF. CDR3 in DNA: TGTGCCAGCAGCCAGTTACAGGGGGTGGAGACCCAGTACTTC. Drawing the rest from reference TRBV14 and TRBJ2-5, the complete variable domain is EAGVTQFPSHSVIEKGQTVTLRCDPISGHDNLYWYRRVMGKEIKFLLHFVKESKQDESGMPNNRFLAERTGGTYSTLKVQPAELEDSGVYFCASSQLQGVETQYFGPGTRLLVL.

The rearrangement joins TRBV7-2 to TRBJ1-1; D unclear. Germline V gives CDR1 SGHTA, CDR2 FQGNSA. The V end lost 1 base, the J end lost 10 bases, and 16 bases lay between the germline ends. The CDR3 runs 14 residues. The CDR3 loop is CASSLDWTDWRAFF. In DNA, the CDR3 is TGTGCCAGCAGCTTAGATTGGACGGACTGGAGAGCTTTCTTT.

V is TRBV5-6 and J is TRBJ2-1, with 8 bases that match TRBD1. The junction had 6 bases not matched to a gene; V was cut back by 3 bases and J by 4 bases. In germline, CDR1 is SGHDT, CDR2 YYEEEE. The CDR3 loop spans 15 amino acids. The chain's CDR3 is CASSSSGQGYNEQFF. The DNA of the CDR3 is TGTGCCAGCAGCTCCTCCGGACAGGGATACAATGAGCAGTTCTTC.

The J gene is TRBJ1-2, the V gene TRBV9; D gene ambiguous. CDR3 length: 15 residues. Germline values: CDR1 SGDLS, CDR2 YYNGEE. Trimming removed 0 bases at V and 1 base at J, with 10 bases between. CDR3 region: CASSVVEGFNYGYTF. The CDR3 nucleotides are TGTGCCAGCAGCGTAGTGGAGGGTTTTAACTATGGCTACACCTTC.

This chain links TRBV11-3 with TRBJ1-2, with D unresolved. The CDR3 length is 14 residues. Per germline, CDR1 SGHNT and CDR2 YENEEA. Trimming shortened V by 2 bases and J by 9 bases, and 16 bases separated the two germline ends. CDR3 residues: CASSLTWDTSCYTF. In DNA form, the CDR3 reads TGTGCCAGCAGCTTAACCTGGGATACCTCCTGCTACACCTTC.

The chain links TRBV5-1 to TRBJ2-1; 7 nucleotides align to TRBD2. CDR1 and CDR2 from the germline V gene are SGHRS and YFSETQ. The V gene end was trimmed by 4 bases and the J gene end by 4 bases; junction bases not matched to a gene: 8. CDR3 size: 15 residues. The CDR3 region has the DNA TGCGCCAGCAGCCCCCTAGCGGATACGTACAATGAGCAGTTCTTC. Protein: CASSPLADTYNEQFF. The entire variable domain, with the rest obtained from reference TRBV5-1 and TRBJ2-1, is as follows: KAGVTQTPRYLIKTRGQQVTLSCSPISGHRSVSWYQQTPGQGLQFLFEYFSETQRNKGNFPGRFSGRQFSNSRSEMNVSTLELGDSALYLCASSPLADTYNEQFFGPGTRLTVL.

The chain is built from TRBV19 and TRBJ2-1, with 9 positions matching TRBD1. The germline V gene encodes CDR1 LNHDA and CDR2 SQIVND (reference sequence). Trimming at V came to 4 bases and at J to 2 bases, leaving 3 bases not matched to a gene. The CDR3 spans 15 residues. The CDR3 region has the DNA TGTGCCAGTAGTAACAGGGGGCTAGCCTACAATGAGCAGTTCTTC. It codes for CASSNRGLAYNEQFF.

The chain has TRBV30 and TRBJ1-2, with D perhaps matching TRBD1 (6 bases). CDR1 is GTSNPN and CDR2 is SVGIG in the germline V gene (reference sequence). There are 14 residues in the CDR3. Between the trimmed V and J ends, which lost 6 bases and 4 bases, there was a span of 18 bases. The CDR3 coding sequence is TGTGCCTGCCCCCCACAGGGTGGTGTCTATGGCTACACCTTC. Residues: CACPPQGGVYGYTF. Filled out from reference TRBV30 and TRBJ1-2, the complete variable domain reads SQTIHQWPATLVQPVGSPLSLECTVEGTSNPNLYWYRQAAGRGLQLLFYSVGIGQISSEVPQNLSASRPQDRQFILSSKKLLLSDSGFYLCACPPQGGVYGYTFGSGTRLTVV.

The rearrangement uses TRBV29-1 and TRBJ2-7; 7 bases are a match to TRBD1. The CDR3 loop spans 14 amino acids. Germline values: CDR1 SQVTM, CDR2 ANQGSEA. The J segment lost 3 bases and the V segment lost 2 bases, leaving 7 bases of the junction unmatched. DNA of the CDR3: TGCAGCGTTGAAAACTCAGGGGGTCGCTACGAGCAGTACTTC. Amino acid sequence: CSVENSGGRYEQYF.

The V gene is TRBV5-6, the J gene TRBJ1-4; a weak D match, TRBD1 (6 bases). V lost 4 bases and J lost 1, with 14 bases in between. The CDR3 spans 16 residues. In germline, CDR1 is SGHDT, CDR2 YYEEEE. This chain's CDR3 is CASSHGTKGTNEKLFF. Written as DNA, the CDR3 is TGTGCCAGCAGCCACGGGACAAAGGGAACTAATGAAAAACTGTTTTTT. Complete variable domain (other parts from reference TRBV5-6 and TRBJ1-4): DAGVTQSPTHLIKTRGQQVTLRCSPKSGHDTVSWYQQALGQGPQFIFQYYEEEERQRGNFPDRFSGHQFPNYSSELNVNALLLGDSALYLCASSHGTKGTNEKLFFGSGTQLSVL.

V gene TRBV29-1 combines with J gene TRBJ1-5; D gene uncertain. Trimming took off 2 bases at V and 4 bases at J, with 6 bases between the two ends. Germline V gene lookup returns CDR1 SQVTM and CDR2 ANQGSEA. The CDR3 has 12 amino acids. The CDR3: CSVESENQPQHF. The CDR3 DNA is TGCAGCGTTGAAAGCGAGAATCAGCCCCAGCATTTT.

The V call is TRBV6-4, the J call TRBJ2-2, with D possibly TRBD2 on 6 matching bases. Germline V gives CDR1 MRHNA, CDR2 SNTAGT. With 6 bases removed from V and 2 bases from J, the gap between germline ends came to 10 bases. There are 14 residues in the CDR3. CDR3 in amino acids: CASRETRNTGELFF. The CDR3 DNA sequence: TGTGCCAGCAGGGAGACTAGAAACACCGGGGAGCTGTTTTTT.

The CDR3 protein is CASSLADIGGTIYF. CDR3 coding DNA: TGTGCCAGCAGCTTAGCGGACATTGGAGGCACCATATATTTT. This sequence joins TRBV7-9 and TRBJ1-3, with D perhaps matching TRBD1 (5 bases). Germline V gene lookup returns CDR1 SEHNR and CDR2 FQNEAQ (reference sequence). There are 14 residues in the CDR3. Trimming pared 0 bases from V and 9 bases from J, leaving 12 bases between. Full variable domain (rest looked up from reference TRBV7-9 and TRBJ1-3): DTGVSQNPRHKITKRGQNVTFRCDPISEHNRLYWYRQTLGQGPEFLTYFQNEAQLEKSRLLSDRFSAERPKGSFSTLEIQRTEQGDSAMYLCASSLADIGGTIYFGEGSWLTVV.

This chain links TRBV6-5 with TRBJ2-2, with 10 bases that match TRBD2. The CDR3 is 16 amino acids. J gave up 2 bases and V 4 bases, and 4 bases lay outside the gene matches. CDR1 is MNHEY, CDR2 SVGAGI, per germline. CDR3 sequence: CASSLTSGLNTGELFF. CDR3 nucleotide sequence: TGTGCCAGCAGTTTGACTAGCGGGCTAAACACCGGGGAGCTGTTTTTT.

V and J are TRBV4-2 and TRBJ2-1; no clear D gene. Deletions cut 4 bases from V and 6 bases from J, with 19 bases between. Per germline, CDR1 LGHNA and CDR2 YNFKEQ. The CDR3 has 16 residues. The CDR3: CASSPWPRIEINEQFF. The CDR3 DNA is TGTGCCAGCAGCCCCTGGCCCAGGATCGAGATCAATGAGCAGTTCTTC.

This chain uses TRBV6-1 with TRBJ2-7, with unresolved D. This CDR3 is 12 amino acids long. Germline V lookup: CDR1 MNHNS, CDR2 SASEGT. Trimming stripped 6 bases from V and 1 base from J, with 7 bases between. Here the CDR3 DNA reads TGTGCCAGCAGGGTAGGTTCCTACGAGCAGTACTTC. This gives the protein CASRVGSYEQYF.

The CDR3 DNA reads TGTGCCAGTAGTAACAGGGTGATCACTGAAGCTTTCTTT. The encoded protein is CASSNRVITEAFF. The chain combines TRBV19 with TRBJ1-1; D perhaps matches TRBD1 (6 bases). CDR1 and CDR2 (germline): LNHDA, SQIVND (reference sequence). Between the trimmed V and J ends, which lost 4 bases and 4 bases, there was a span of 10 bases. This CDR3 spans 13 amino acids.

The V call is TRBV6-5, the J call TRBJ1-5; D may be TRBD1 (6 bases). The CDR3 consists of 14 residues. Germline assignment: CDR1 MNHEY and CDR2 SVGAGI. Deletions cut 6 bases from V and 2 bases from J, with 11 bases between. This chain's CDR3 is CASSETGRNQPQHF. The CDR3 DNA sequence: TGTGCCAGCAGCGAGACAGGTCGCAATCAGCCCCAGCATTTT.

This rearrangement joins TRBV7-8 to TRBJ1-1; 9 nucleotides line up with TRBD1. Looked up from germline, CDR1 is SGHVS and CDR2 is FQNEAQ. The CDR3 is 15 amino acids. With 6 bases clipped from V and 8 bases from J, the junction kept 13 bases outside the gene matches. This CDR3 is CASRNPGETGGEAFF. The DNA of the CDR3 is TGTGCCAGCAGAAATCCGGGGGAGACAGGGGGAGAAGCTTTCTTT.